This T cell receptor (beta chain) came from a study of shared clonotypes between healthy human individuals. V was clipped by 4 bases and J by 2 bases; unmatched bases: 10. The CDR3 totals 17 residues. The germline CDR1 and CDR2 sequences are MGHRA and YSYEKL. Clones were sequenced by immunoSEQ multiplex PCR, and TCRdb holds only the in-frame ones, with some missing. The data contain millions of clones, approximately 90% of them singletons. Study-wide results and caveats: Compared with clonotypes that all four donors shared, non-shared clonotypes had lower generation probabilities.

As regards this clone: Antigen: not known.

The chain has TRBV4-1 and TRBJ2-3, with 9 bases fitting TRBD1. This receptor was taken from a man aged 18 to 29 in good health. Sequenced: naive CD4+ T cells sorted from blood. Described subset: CD45RA+ positively selected. This chain's CDR3 is CASSLTGQGFITDTQYF. CDR3 nucleotides: TGCGCCAGCAGCCTCACCGGACAGGGGTTTATCACAGATACGCAGTATTTT.